The 3 T cell receptor beta chains below all came from one sample that was sequenced in a study of control samples from healthy donors and cancer patients. Clones were read by immunoSEQ multiplex PCR, and TCRdb kept only the in-frame ones, dropping some. The sample includes fewer than 500,000 clones, approximately 92% of them seen just once. The sequenced sample consisted of PBMCs. The receptors originated from a man aged 40-49 years with head and neck cancer.

This clone appeared a few times. The chain links TRBV27 to TRBJ1-1; no clear D. Germline V gene sequence: CDR1 MNHEY, CDR2 SMNVEV (reference sequence). V lost 7 bases to trimming and J lost 0 bases, with 9 bases between them. The CDR3 runs to 13 residues. The DNA for the CDR3 is TGTGCCAGCAAAGGGAACCTGAACACTGAAGCTTTCTTT. As protein: CASKGNLNTEAFF.

The genes are TRBV6-6 and TRBJ1-1; no definite D call. The germline gives CDR1 MNHNY, CDR2 SVGAGI (reference sequence). The ends were cut back, 2 bases at V and 0 bases at J, with 10 bases in the middle. CDR3 length: 15 residues. In nucleotides, the CDR3 is TGTGCCAGCAGTTACGGATCCAGCCTGAACACTGAAGCTTTCTTT. As protein: CASSYGSSLNTEAFF.

The chain couples TRBV5-6 to TRBJ2-2; 7 bases fit TRBD2. With V trimmed by 3 bases and J by 0 bases, 5 bases remained unmatched. The CDR3 has 16 amino acids. CDR1 and CDR2 (germline): SGHDT, YYEEEE. CDR3 protein: CASSWGGFTNTGELFF. The CDR3 DNA sequence: TGTGCCAGCAGCTGGGGGGGTTTCACGAACACCGGGGAGCTGTTTTTT.